The sequence of this T cell receptor (beta chain) was determined in a study of T cell changes during pregnancy in multiple sclerosis. The CDR3 runs 13 residues. Per the germline V gene, CDR1 is SGHRS and CDR2 is YFSETQ. Data came from immunoSEQ multiplex PCR; TCRdb stores just in-frame clones and leaves some out. The table records tens of thousands of clones, approximately 94% of them present only once. The source of this sequence is a female donor with multiple sclerosis, enrolled in a pregnancy study. The source was CD8+ T cells from peripheral blood mononuclear cells, collected in the second trimester of pregnancy. This sequence joins TRBV5-1 and TRBJ2-5; D is possibly TRBD1 (6 bases). With the DNA end fitting TRBJ2-7 better, the J assignment may be wrong. The CDR3, as DNA: TGCGCCAGCAGGCTGGACAGCTCCTACGAGCAGTACTTC. Protein sequence: CASRLDSSYEQYF.